These 14 T cell receptor beta chains were all obtained from the same sample, sequenced in a study of vaccination and CD4 T cells after COVID-19. Antigens for these TCRs are unknown. Sequenced with the Oncomine TCR Beta short-read assay was DNA taken from cultured CD4+ T cells. TCRdb re-analysed the PCR reads in MiXCR, keeping a single row per CDR3 protein. The sample holds approximately 6,100 distinct CDR3 sequences, 34% seen once. Treatment denoted: approximately 11-day PBMC culture with coronavirus spike peptide pools or control peptides (ViraFEST assay). An unexposed donor provided the CD4+ T cells, which were collected before the COVID-19 pandemic (2011-2018). Sequencing was done on a sample of CD4+ T cells from blood, cultured in vitro. Receptors were obtained from a human donor in good health.

J is TRBJ1-5 and V is TRBV6-1; tentative D call: TRBD1 (5 bases). In germline, CDR1 is MNHNS, CDR2 SASEGT. This CDR3 contains 13 residues. Between the trimmed V and J ends, which lost 4 bases and 5 bases, there was a span of 9 bases. CDR3 sequence (DNA): TGTGCCAGCAGTGCTCAGGGAGATCAGCCCCAGCATTTT. This gives the protein CASSAQGDQPQHF.

This clonotype was found a few times. The V call is TRBV20-1, the J call TRBJ2-3; TRBD2 matches 10 bases. V was clipped by 5 bases and J by 0 bases; unmatched bases: 8. Germline V lookup: CDR1 DFQATT, CDR2 SNEGSKA (reference sequence). The CDR3 spans 16 residues. The DNA of the CDR3 is TGCAGTGCTGGACATATAGCGGGGGGAAGCACAGATACGCAGTATTTT. Encoded protein: CSAGHIAGGSTDTQYF.

Of note for this clonotype: The junction departs from the called germline gene at one end, perhaps through a read error. The chain joins TRBV7-9 to TRBJ2-5; 11 bases are a match to TRBD2. This CDR3 has 15 amino acids. CDR1 and CDR2 from the germline V gene are SEHNR and FQNEAQ (reference sequence). DNA for the CDR3: TGTGCCAGCAGCATAGCGGGGGGGCCGGGGGAGACCCAGTACTTC. This encodes CASSIAGGPGETQYF. The variable domain in full, with the rest retrieved from reference TRBV7-9 and TRBJ2-5, is DTGVSQNPRHKITKRGQNVTFRCDPISEHNRLYWYRQTLGQGPEFLTYFQNEAQLEKSRLLSDRFSAERPKGSFSTLEIQRTEQGDSAMYLCASSIAGGPGETQYFGPGTRLLVL.

The chain has TRBV20-1 and TRBJ1-2; D might be TRBD1 (5 bases). This CDR3 region has 15 residues. Trimming cost V 7 bases and J 8 bases, with 26 bases left between them. Germline-derived CDR1 and CDR2 are DFQATT and SNEGSKA (reference sequence). DNA for the CDR3: TGCAGTGTTAGGTTAGGGACCGCCGCTCCTAGGGGCTACACCTTC. Its protein product is CSVRLGTAAPRGYTF.

This clonotype was recorded a few times. The rearrangement links TRBV15 to TRBJ2-4, with 9 nucleotides matching TRBD1. V lost 0 bases, J lost 8 bases, and 8 bases stayed unmatched. The CDR3 totals 16 residues. Germline CDR1 and CDR2: LNHNV and YYDKDF (reference sequence). In DNA, the CDR3 is TGTGCCACCAGCAGAGAGAAAGGACAGGGGCTAGACATTCAGTACTTC. It translates to CATSREKGQGLDIQYF.

This clonotype was found a few times. The chain joins TRBV5-1 to TRBJ2-7; 9 positions match TRBD1. V shed 3 bases and J 5 bases; nucleotides not matched to a gene: 9. The germline CDR1 and CDR2 sequences are SGHRS and YFSETQ. There are 15 residues in the CDR3. In DNA, the CDR3 is TGCGCCAGCAGCTGGACAGGGGTGGAAATCAACGAGCAGTACTTC. Amino acid sequence: CASSWTGVEINEQYF.

The chain has TRBV19 and TRBJ1-5; D unclear. V was shortened by 7 bases and J by 3 bases, with 10 bases between the two germline ends. CDR3 length equals 13 residues. Germline V gives CDR1 LNHDA, CDR2 SQIVND (reference sequence). The CDR3 protein is CASTTDYNQPQHF. In nucleotides, the CDR3 is TGTGCCAGTACAACAGACTACAATCAGCCCCAGCATTTT.

This clonotype is medium-sized within its sample. V is TRBV20-1 and J is TRBJ1-6; 7 bases align to TRBD1. This CDR3 spans 15 amino acids. Germline CDR1 and CDR2: DFQATT and SNEGSKA (reference sequence). V gave up 7 bases and J gave up 0 bases; unmatched junction bases: 6. Here the CDR3 DNA reads TGCAGTGTCCCAGGGGGTAGCTCCTATAATTCACCCCTCCACTTT. Encoded protein: CSVPGGSSYNSPLHF.

This clonotype is judged medium-sized (0.01 to 0.1%). The chain is built from TRBV6-5 and TRBJ1-5, with D unresolved. Trimming pared 4 bases from V and 9 bases from J, leaving 13 bases between. This CDR3 is built from 13 residues. In germline, CDR1 is MNHEY, CDR2 SVGAGI. CDR3 nucleotide sequence: TGTGCCAGCAGTTTAAATTGGGAATCGCCCCAGCATTTT. Translation gives CASSLNWESPQHF.

This clonotype was picked up a small number of times. This chain links TRBV20-1 with TRBJ2-4, with 10 nucleotides matching TRBD2. The CDR3 loop spans 20 amino acids. Looked up from germline, CDR1 is DFQATT and CDR2 is SNEGSKA (reference sequence). CDR3 in DNA: TGCAGCGCCGGGCTAGCGGGGGCGCCGGGGATACCATTCGCCAAAAACATTCAGTACTTC. It is translated as CSAGLAGAPGIPFAKNIQYF.

The J gene is TRBJ1-1, the V gene TRBV10-1; a weak D match, TRBD1 (6 bases). Trimming stripped 0 bases from V and 4 bases from J, with 9 bases between. The CDR3 length is 14 residues. Looked up from germline, CDR1 is WNHNN and CDR2 is SYGVQD (reference sequence). This chain's CDR3 is CASSESRGITEAFF. In DNA, the CDR3 is TGCGCCAGCAGTGAGTCGAGGGGGATCACTGAAGCTTTCTTT.

This clonotype has only a few counts. The chain couples TRBV20-1 to TRBJ2-3, with a tentative D call TRBD1 (5 bases). Germline V gene lookup returns CDR1 DFQATT and CDR2 SNEGSKA (reference sequence). The CDR3 runs to 16 residues. V dropped 0 bases and J dropped 4 bases, with 17 bases sitting between them. CDR3: CSARDLRRTGADTQYF. The CDR3 nucleotides read TGCAGTGCTAGAGATTTGAGGCGCACAGGCGCAGATACGCAGTATTTT.

This clonotype was seen just once. The chain uses TRBV30 and TRBJ2-2; D ambiguous. Between the trimmed V and J ends, which lost 3 bases and 8 bases, there was a span of 10 bases. Germline V gene sequence: CDR1 GTSNPN, CDR2 SVGIG (reference sequence). This CDR3 has 12 residues. DNA of the CDR3: TGTGCCTGGAGATACTCCCGGGGGGAGCTGTTTTTT. This sequence encodes CAWRYSRGELFF.

This clonotype was recorded a few times. The chain joins TRBV6-1 to TRBJ1-2, with no clear D. Trimming pared 0 bases from V and 0 bases from J, leaving 8 bases between. Germline CDR1 and CDR2: MNHNS and SASEGT. The CDR3 consists of 15 residues. CDR3 nucleotide sequence: TGTGCCAGCAGTGAAGCCACAGCCTCTAACTATGGCTACACCTTC. Its protein is CASSEATASNYGYTF.